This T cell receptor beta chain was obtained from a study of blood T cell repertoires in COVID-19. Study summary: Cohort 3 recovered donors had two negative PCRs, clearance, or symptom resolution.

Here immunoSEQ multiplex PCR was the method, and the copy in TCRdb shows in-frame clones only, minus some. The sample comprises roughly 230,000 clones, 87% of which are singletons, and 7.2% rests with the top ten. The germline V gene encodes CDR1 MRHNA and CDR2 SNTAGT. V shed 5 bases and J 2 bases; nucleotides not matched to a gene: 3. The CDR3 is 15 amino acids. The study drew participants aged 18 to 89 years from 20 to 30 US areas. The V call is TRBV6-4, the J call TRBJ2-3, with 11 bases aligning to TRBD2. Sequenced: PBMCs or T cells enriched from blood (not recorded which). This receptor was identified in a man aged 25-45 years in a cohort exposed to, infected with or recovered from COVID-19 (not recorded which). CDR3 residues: CASSLAGGNTDTQYF. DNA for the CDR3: TGTGCCAGCAGTCTAGCGGGAGGCAACACAGATACGCAGTATTTT.